The 30 T cell receptor beta chains in this list originate from one sample, sequenced in a study of blood T cell repertoires in COVID-19. Using immunoSEQ multiplex PCR, the repertoire was profiled, and TCRdb retains in-frame clones only, with some absent. The sample records about 250,000 clones, around 82% being singletons. The specimen was peripheral blood. The receptors stem from a person between 65 and 79 years old with COVID-19, enrolled during active disease.

The chain joins TRBV6-5 to TRBJ1-2; D is ambiguous. The V end lost 10 bases, the J end lost 1 base, and 13 bases lay between the germline ends. This CDR3 has 13 amino acids. The germline gives CDR1 MNHEY, CDR2 SVGAGI. CDR3 sequence: CATRDTNNYGYTF. For the CDR3, the DNA is TGTGCCACCCGCGACACCAATAACTATGGCTACACCTTC.

The rearrangement uses TRBV18 and TRBJ1-2; D is ambiguous. Germline CDR1 is KGHSH and CDR2 is LQKENI. CDR3 length: 15 residues. Trimming pared 3 bases from V and 4 bases from J, leaving 15 bases between. Written as DNA, the CDR3 is TGTGCCAGCTCACCGGGTTTTCCAGGAGGCTATGGCTACACCTTC. This encodes CASSPGFPGGYGYTF.

The V and J genes are TRBV28 and TRBJ2-5, with TRBD1 matching over 9 bases. The length of the CDR3 is 15 residues. Trimming cost V 6 bases and J 5 bases; bases outside gene matches: 10. Germline CDR1 is MDHEN and CDR2 is SYDVKM. CDR3 in DNA: TGTGCCAGCAGCGGAGGACAGGGGCGAGGGGAGACCCAGTACTTC. This gives the protein CASSGGQGRGETQYF.

The gene calls are TRBV15 and TRBJ1-4; D is possibly TRBD1 (5 bases). CDR1 is LNHNV and CDR2 is YYDKDF in the germline V gene (reference sequence). V was clipped by 3 bases and J by 0 bases, with 26 bases between them. The CDR3 has 21 amino acids. CDR3 nucleotides: TGTGCCACCAGCAGCAAAAGACCAGGACACGGAACGTCAGCAACTAATGAAAAACTGTTTTTT. Amino acid sequence: CATSSKRPGHGTSATNEKLFF.

The V gene is TRBV7-8, the J gene TRBJ1-2; 7 bases are a match to TRBD1. The CDR3 runs 16 residues. V shed 6 bases, J shed 0 bases, and the junction held 10 bases outside the gene matches. Germline CDR1 and CDR2: SGHVS and FQNEAQ. The CDR3 DNA sequence: TGTGCCAGCAGGGGACTCACAGGGGAAGCTAACTATGGCTACACCTTC. Amino acids: CASRGLTGEANYGYTF. Complete variable domain (other parts from reference TRBV7-8 and TRBJ1-2): GAGVSQSPRYKVAKRGQDVALRCDPISGHVSLFWYQQALGQGPEFLTYFQNEAQLDKSGLPSDRFFAERPEGSVSTLKIQRTQQEDSAVYLCASRGLTGEANYGYTFGSGTRLTVV.

CDR3 loop: CASSHTGETQYF. In nucleotides, the CDR3 is TGTGCCAGCAGCCACACCGGGGAGACCCAGTACTTC. This chain connects TRBV3-1 (or the pseudogene TRBV3-2) to TRBJ2-5; unclear D gene. The germline V gene has CDR1 LGHDT and CDR2 YNNKEL (reference sequence). CDR3 size: 12 residues. The V and J ends lost 3 bases and 5 bases respectively, with 7 bases between them.

The V call is TRBV7-2, the J call TRBJ2-3; 9 bases align to TRBD2. The CDR3 has 15 amino acids. Trimming cost V 2 bases and J 8 bases; bases outside gene matches: 8. Per the germline V gene, CDR1 is SGHTA and CDR2 is FQGNSA. Here the CDR3 DNA reads TGTGCCAGCAGCTTACAGGCGGGGGGGTTGGGTACGCAGTATTTT. Its translation: CASSLQAGGLGTQYF. Full variable domain (rest looked up from reference TRBV7-2 and TRBJ2-3): GAGVSQSPSNKVTEKGKDVELRCDPISGHTALYWYRQSLGQGLEFLIYFQGNSAPDKSGLPSDRFSAERTGGSVSTLTIQRTQQEDSAVYLCASSLQAGGLGTQYFGPGTRLTVL.

The CDR3 region has the DNA TGTGCCAGCGGCACTCTAGCGGGAGGCTACGAGCAGTACTTC. This encodes CASGTLAGGYEQYF. V is TRBV28 and J is TRBJ2-7, with 11 bases matching TRBD2. J gave up 3 bases and V 8 bases, and 6 bases lay outside the gene matches. CDR1 MDHEN and CDR2 SYDVKM come from the germline V gene. CDR3 size: 14 residues.

This clone was seen only a few times. This chain links TRBV28 with TRBJ1-1; D may be TRBD1 (5 bases). This CDR3 spans 12 amino acids. Per germline, CDR1 MDHEN and CDR2 SYDVKM. Trimming removed 7 bases at V and 0 bases at J, with 6 bases between. CDR3 protein: CASTGVNTEAFF. The CDR3 nucleotides are TGTGCCAGCACGGGGGTGAACACTGAAGCTTTCTTT.

The rearrangement joins TRBV4-1 to TRBJ1-1, with no clear D. The CDR3 is made up of 11 amino acids. Germline V gene sequence: CDR1 MGHRA, CDR2 YSYEKL. Trimming took off 2 bases at V and 7 bases at J, with 5 bases between the two ends. CDR3 residues: CASSQTGEAFF. For the CDR3, the DNA is TGCGCCAGCAGCCAAACGGGTGAAGCTTTCTTT.

This clone was counted once. V usage is TRBV30 and J usage is TRBJ1-2; D gene ambiguous. This CDR3 region has 13 residues. CDR1 and CDR2 (germline): GTSNPN, SVGIG (reference sequence). V was shortened by 2 bases and J by 4 bases, with 11 bases between the two germline ends. The CDR3 protein is CAWSSERSYGYTF. CDR3 bases: TGTGCCTGGAGTTCCGAAAGGAGCTATGGCTACACCTTC.

The gene calls are TRBV28 and TRBJ1-2, with 9 nucleotides matching TRBD1. The CDR3 length is 15 residues. Germline CDR1 MDHEN, CDR2 SYDVKM. V shed 4 bases, J shed 8 bases, and the junction held 11 bases outside the gene matches. DNA of the CDR3: TGTGCCAGCAGTTCGGTAGACAGGGGGTATGGAGGCTACACCTTC. It specifies CASSSVDRGYGGYTF.

V usage is TRBV6-1 and J usage is TRBJ2-1, with TRBD2 matching 11 bases. Germline CDR1 MNHNS, CDR2 SASEGT. V lost 2 bases to trimming and J lost 6 bases; unmatched junction nucleotides: 6. The CDR3 sequence is 16 residues long. The CDR3 coding sequence is TGTGCCAGCAGTGAAATAGCGGGAGGGCCGGGCAATGAGCAGTTCTTC. As protein: CASSEIAGGPGNEQFF.

The rearrangement links TRBV7-3 to TRBJ2-6, with 7 positions matching TRBD1. This CDR3 has 16 residues. Looked up from germline, CDR1 is SGHTA and CDR2 is FQGTGA. J was trimmed by 2 bases and V by 5 bases; bases with no gene match: 6. The DNA for the CDR3 is TGTGCCAGCAGCACACCACAGGGGACTGGGGCCAACGTCCTGACTTTC. Its translation: CASSTPQGTGANVLTF.

The J gene is TRBJ1-2, the V gene TRBV12-5, with TRBD1 identical over 10 bases. V trimming: 4 bases; J trimming: 0 bases; junction bases outside the gene matches: 5. The CDR3 is 16 amino acids. CDR1 is LGHNT, CDR2 FRNRAP, per germline. CDR3 bases: TGTGCTAGTGGTTGGACGGGACAGGGGACTAACTATGGCTACACCTTC. Protein product: CASGWTGQGTNYGYTF.

The chain has TRBV5-1 and TRBJ2-7; 10 positions match TRBD2. J was trimmed by 6 bases and V by 4 bases; bases with no gene match: 7. This CDR3 comprises 14 residues. Germline CDR1 SGHRS, CDR2 YFSETQ. The CDR3 nucleotides are TGCGCCAGCAGCGGCCTAGCGGGAGTTCCCGAGCAGTACTTC. Encoded protein: CASSGLAGVPEQYF.

The chain employs TRBV7-2 and TRBJ1-1, with D possibly TRBD1 on 5 matching bases. The CDR3 is 14 amino acids. CDR1 SGHTA and CDR2 FQGNSA come from the germline V gene. The V end was cut by 5 bases, the J end by 1 base, with 11 bases between. The CDR3 spells CASSRQGGNTEAFF. As DNA, the CDR3 is TGTGCCAGCAGCCGCCAGGGAGGGAACACTGAAGCTTTCTTT. Based on the CDR3 plus reference TRBV7-2 and TRBJ1-1, the full variable domain is GAGVSQSPSNKVTEKGKDVELRCDPISGHTALYWYRQSLGQGLEFLIYFQGNSAPDKSGLPSDRFSAERTGGSVSTLTIQRTQQEDSAVYLCASSRQGGNTEAFFGQGTRLTVV.

The chain links TRBV6-6 to TRBJ1-4, with TRBD1 matching over 8 bases. V was pared by 5 bases and J by 5 bases, with 7 bases of the junction left unmatched. Looked up from germline, CDR1 is MNHNY and CDR2 is SVGAGI (reference sequence). This CDR3 spans 15 amino acids. As DNA, the CDR3 is TGTGCCAGCAGTCTACTCCGGGACAGGAATGAAAAACTGTTTTTT. Translated: CASSLLRDRNEKLFF.

CDR3 loop: CASSATGGAGNSPLHF. Written as DNA, the CDR3 is TGTGCCAGCAGCGCCACAGGGGGAGCCGGTAATTCACCCCTCCACTTT. The chain combines TRBV9 with TRBJ1-6; 8 bases line up with TRBD1. This CDR3 is built from 16 residues. V was clipped by 3 bases and J by 6 bases; unmatched bases: 8. Germline CDR1 and CDR2: SGDLS and YYNGEE.

The chain employs TRBV5-1 and TRBJ1-5; D unclear. Trimming took off 0 bases at V and 3 bases at J, with 7 bases between the two ends. Germline V gives CDR1 SGHRS, CDR2 YFSETQ. The CDR3 has 14 residues. CDR3 sequence: CASSLGANNQPQHF. The CDR3 nucleotides are TGCGCCAGCAGCTTGGGAGCCAACAATCAGCCCCAGCATTTT.

Concerning this clone itself: One end of the junction fails to match germline, which may point to a read error. This rearrangement joins TRBV11-2 to TRBJ2-2, with 12 bases matching TRBD1. Germline CDR1 SGHAT, CDR2 FQNNGV. CDR3 length: 15 amino acids. CDR3 loop: CASNLEGQGAWELFF. As DNA, the CDR3 is TGTGCCAGCAACTTAGAGGGACAGGGGGCCTGGGAGCTGTTTTTT.

The gene calls are TRBV9 and TRBJ2-3, with TRBD2 matching 13 bases. V gave up 3 bases and J gave up 2 bases; unmatched junction bases: 12. Germline V lookup: CDR1 SGDLS, CDR2 YYNGEE. The CDR3 totals 19 residues. CDR3 coding DNA: TGTGCCAGCAGCGGCCGGGACGAGGGACTAGCGGGAAACACAGATACGCAGTATTTT. This gives the protein CASSGRDEGLAGNTDTQYF.

The rearrangement links TRBV10-3 to TRBJ1-4, with D uncertain. V was clipped by 4 bases and J by 3 bases, with 9 bases between them. In germline, CDR1 is ENHRY, CDR2 SYGVKD. This CDR3 is built from 14 residues. DNA for the CDR3: TGTGCCATCAGTGCCGGTGGTTCTAATGAAAAACTGTTTTTT. Protein: CAISAGGSNEKLFF.

This chain connects TRBV4-3 to TRBJ2-7; 7 nucleotides match TRBD2. V lost 0 bases, J lost 2 bases, and 16 bases stayed unmatched. Germline V gene sequence: CDR1 LGHNA, CDR2 YSLEER. This CDR3 region has 19 residues. The CDR3 region has the DNA TGCGCCAGCAGCCAAGATCTTCGGGGTAACGTGGGGGGGACCTACGAGCAGTACTTC. It codes for CASSQDLRGNVGGTYEQYF.

The CDR3 loop reads CATSDAQRFTDTQYF. DNA of the CDR3: TGTGCCACCAGTGATGCCCAGCGGTTCACAGATACGCAGTATTTT. The rearrangement uses TRBV24-1 and TRBJ2-3; D is perhaps TRBD2 (5 bases). V lost 3 bases, J lost 2 bases, and 11 bases lay in between. Germline V gene sequence: CDR1 KGHDR, CDR2 SFDVKD. CDR3 length: 15 residues.

Of note for this clone: One junction end disagrees with the germline gene, perhaps due to a read error. The chain carries TRBV7-9 and TRBJ1-5; D is perhaps TRBD1 (6 bases). Germline lookup yields CDR1 SEHNR and CDR2 FQNEAQ (reference sequence). The CDR3 length is 16 residues. This CDR3 is CASRLSPGQSNQPQHF. The CDR3 DNA is TGTGCCAGCCGCTTGAGCCCGGGACAAAGCAATCAGCCCCAGCATTTT.

This clone was detected only a few times. The chain uses TRBV19 and TRBJ2-7, with 7 nucleotides matching TRBD1. Trimming took 6 bases from V and 6 from J; bases not matched to a gene: 5. CDR1 is LNHDA and CDR2 is SQIVND in the germline V gene (reference sequence). The CDR3 consists of 12 residues. For the CDR3, the DNA is TGTGCCAGTAGCCACAGGGGCGGCGAGCAGTACTTC. Amino acids: CASSHRGGEQYF.

This chain joins TRBV29-1 and TRBJ2-3; 8 bases align to TRBD1. Trimming at V came to 7 bases and at J to 0 bases, leaving 6 bases not matched to a gene. The CDR3 extends over 14 amino acids. The V gene's germline CDR1 is SQVTM and CDR2 ANQGSEA. DNA of the CDR3: TGCAGCGCCACTGGACAGGGTAGCACAGATACGCAGTATTTT. Translated, it gives CSATGQGSTDTQYF.

This rearrangement joins TRBV7-6 to TRBJ2-3, with TRBD2 identical over 13 bases. The J segment lost 1 base and the V segment lost 2 bases, leaving 3 bases of the junction unmatched. The germline V gene encodes CDR1 SGHVS and CDR2 FNYEAQ. The CDR3 is 17 amino acids. The CDR3 DNA reads as TGTGCCAGCAGCTTACAAGGACTAGCGGGGGGCACAGATACGCAGTATTTT. Amino acid sequence: CASSLQGLAGGTDTQYF.

V gene TRBV28 combines with J gene TRBJ1-5; a possible D gene is TRBD1 (5 bases). CDR1 and CDR2 from the germline V gene are MDHEN and SYDVKM. V lost 6 bases, J lost 5 bases, and 20 bases lay in between. The CDR3 has 16 amino acids. Written as DNA, the CDR3 is TGTGCCAGCAGCTCCATGACAAGGGTAGGGGATCAGCCCCAGCATTTT. It specifies CASSSMTRVGDQPQHF.